This is a list of T cell receptor beta chains from one sample in a study of blood T cell repertoires in COVID-19. Measured with immunoSEQ multiplex PCR; TCRdb has only the in-frame clones, and not every one. The sample yields 4,500 to 5,500 clones, over 75% seen once. The sample consisted of peripheral blood. These receptors all stem from a man between 65 and 80 years old with active COVID-19. CDR3s include the opening cysteine and the closing phenylalanine or tryptophan. D genes are given only for firm matches. Some rows have no size entry. The others give once, few or many, or a class for an expanded clone.

j_gene,abundance,d_gene,v_gene,CDR3nt,CDR3aa
TRBJ1-1,NA,NA,TRBV14,TGTGCCAGCAGCCAAATCACAGGGCCGAACACTGAAGCTTTCTTT,CASSQITGPNTEAFF
TRBJ1-2,NA,NA,TRBV20-1,TGCGAGGGGGAAGGGGACTATGGCTACACCTTC,CEGEGDYGYTF
TRBJ1-2,NA,TRBD1,TRBV27,TGTGCCAGCAGTTCCAATCCGGGACAGGGGAGTGGGGCTAACTATGGCTACACCTTC,CASSSNPGQGSGANYGYTF
TRBJ2-3,NA,TRBD2,TRBV19,TGTGCCAGTAGTAAGCCCGGACTAGCGGGCATAGATACGCAGTATTTT,CASSKPGLAGIDTQYF
TRBJ2-3,NA,TRBD2,TRBV19,TGTGCCAGTAGTGATACTAGCGGGGGAATAAGAGATACGCAGTATTTT,CASSDTSGGIRDTQYF
TRBJ2-7,NA,TRBD1,TRBV5-4,TGTGCCAGCAGCACGAACAGGGGGGCCCTCTACGAGCAGTACTTC,CASSTNRGALYEQYF
TRBJ1-1,NA,TRBD1,TRBV25-1,TGTGCCAGCAGTGATGGGACAGCAGGGAACACTGAAGCTTTCTTT,CASSDGTAGNTEAFF
TRBJ1-4,NA,NA,TRBV9,TGTGCCAGCTCTCCCCCACCAGGGTTCGGTGAAAAACTGTTTTTT,CASSPPPGFGEKLFF
TRBJ2-5,NA,NA,TRBV12-3/TRBV12-4,TGTGCCAGCGTGAAAGGGGGGGCAGAGACCCAGTACTTC,CASVKGGAETQYF
TRBJ2-5,NA,NA,TRBV3-1/TRBV3-2,TGTGCCAGCAGCACTAATCTCGGCGGTCAAGAGACCCAGTACTTC,CASSTNLGGQETQYF
TRBJ1-3,NA,NA,TRBV28,TGTGCCAGCAGTTCAACAGGGTCCTCTGGAAACACCATATATTTT,CASSSTGSSGNTIYF
TRBJ1-2,few,NA,TRBV5-5,TGTGCCAGCAGCCCAGATTCCGGGGGGTATGGCTACACCTTC,CASSPDSGGYGYTF
TRBJ2-3,NA,NA,TRBV3-1/TRBV3-2,TGTGCCAGCAGCTACAGTAGCACAGATACGCAGTATTTT,CASSYSSTDTQYF
TRBJ2-5,NA,TRBD2,TRBV3-1/TRBV3-2,TGTGCCAGCAGCTCCCCATTTCTAGCGGGGGGGAAAGAGACCCAGTACTTC,CASSSPFLAGGKETQYF
TRBJ2-2,NA,TRBD1,TRBV19,TGTGCCAGTAGCAAACAGGGGGCGCCCACCGGGGAGCTGTTTTTT,CASSKQGAPTGELFF
TRBJ1-1,NA,TRBD1,TRBV19,TGTGCCAGTAGTATGGTTGACAGGGCAAACACTGAAGCTTTCTTT,CASSMVDRANTEAFF
TRBJ2-4,NA,NA,TRBV5-1,TGCGCCAGCAGCTTGGGTCACAGGGCGGAAAACATTCAGTACTTC,CASSLGHRAENIQYF
TRBJ1-5,NA,TRBD1,TRBV6-2/TRBV6-3,TGTGCCAGCAGTTCCTCCGGGACAGGGGGCTATGGGACCCAGCATTTT,CASSSSGTGGYGTQHF
TRBJ2-2,NA,NA,TRBV29-1,TGCAGCGTGGCGGTGACGAACACCGGGGAGCTGTTTTTT,CSVAVTNTGELFF
TRBJ2-1,NA,TRBD1,TRBV5-1,TGCGCCAGCAGCAGGGGACAGCAATCCAATGAGCAGTTCTTC,CASSRGQQSNEQFF
TRBJ1-6,NA,NA,TRBV14,TGTGCCAGCAGCCCCCTAGGGGGGGATTCACCCCTCCACTTT,CASSPLGGDSPLHF
TRBJ1-1,NA,NA,TRBV30,TGTGCCTGGAGTCCCATGAACACTGAAGCTTTCTTT,CAWSPMNTEAFF
TRBJ2-1,NA,NA,TRBV5-1,TGCGCCAGCAGCTCATCCGACAGGACCTACAATGAGCAGTTCTTC,CASSSSDRTYNEQFF
TRBJ2-7,NA,TRBD1,TRBV10-1,TGCGCCAGAAAAGGGGATCAACAGGGGGCAACGTCCTACTACGAGCAGTACTTC,CARKGDQQGATSYYEQYF
TRBJ2-1,NA,NA,TRBV5-1,TGCGCCAGCAGCTTGGAAGGACTGAACAATGAGCAGTTCTTC,CASSLEGLNNEQFF
TRBJ2-5,NA,NA,TRBV7-2,TGTGCCAGCAGCATCGTATCAGGAGAGACCCAGTACTTC,CASSIVSGETQYF
TRBJ2-1,once,TRBD2,TRBV5-1,TGCGCCAGCAGCCCCTACCGGACTAGCGGGGTGCACAATGAGCAGTTCTTC,CASSPYRTSGVHNEQFF
TRBJ1-6,few,NA,TRBV11-2,TGTGCCAGCAGCTTAGCCCTCGGCGAAGGGAGTTCACCCCTCCACTTT,CASSLALGEGSSPLHF
TRBJ1-6,NA,TRBD1,TRBV27,TGTGCCAGCAGTCTGACAGGGGGTTATTCACCCCTCCACTTT,CASSLTGGYSPLHF
TRBJ2-5,NA,TRBD1,TRBV4-3,TGCGCCAGCAGCCAACGTGGGACAGGGGTGGAGACCCAGTACTTC,CASSQRGTGVETQYF
TRBJ1-4,NA,NA,TRBV6-4,TGTGCCAGCAACCTAAGTCTGATTGAAAAACTGTTTTTT,CASNLSLIEKLFF
TRBJ1-6,NA,NA,TRBV28,TGTGCCAGCAGTTCAAATTCACCCCTCCACTTT,CASSSNSPLHF
TRBJ2-1,NA,NA,TRBV2,TGTGCCAGCCTACTTGACAAACCCCTAAATGAGCAGTTCTTC,CASLLDKPLNEQFF
TRBJ1-1,NA,NA,TRBV7-9,TGTGCCAGCAGCTTAGATGGAGGGGCTGGGAACACTGAAGCTTTCTTT,CASSLDGGAGNTEAFF
TRBJ2-5,NA,TRBD2,TRBV9,TGTGCCAGCAGCCTGACGGGGGGTGCAGGGACCCAGTACTTC,CASSLTGGAGTQYF
TRBJ1-6,NA,NA,TRBV2,TGTGCCAGCAGTGAACAGGCAGGGTACGAATCACCCCTCCACTTT,CASSEQAGYESPLHF
TRBJ1-2,NA,NA,TRBV7-2,TGTGCCAGCAGCCCTGGCGGGGGGAACTATGGCTACACCTTC,CASSPGGGNYGYTF
TRBJ1-3,NA,NA,TRBV3-1/TRBV3-2,TGTGCCAGCAGCCAAGATAGTGGGCCCATATATTTT,CASSQDSGPIYF
TRBJ1-1,NA,NA,TRBV18,TGTGCCAGCTCACAGACAGGGAACACTGAAGCTTTCTTT,CASSQTGNTEAFF
TRBJ2-1,NA,NA,TRBV19,TGTGCCAGTAGTATAGTATCGGCGGGGATTGAGCAGTTCTTC,CASSIVSAGIEQFF
TRBJ1-1,NA,NA,TRBV5-6,TGTGCCAGCTTAAGAAGACAGGAGAACACTGAAGCTTTCTTT,CASLRRQENTEAFF
TRBJ2-6,NA,NA,TRBV5-5,TGTGCCAGCAGCTTGGGTCAGGGGCTCTCTGGGGCCAACGTCCTGACTTTC,CASSLGQGLSGANVLTF
TRBJ2-7,NA,TRBD1,TRBV29-1,TGCAGCGTCACCGGGACAGGGGTAGTGCACGAGCAGTACTTC,CSVTGTGVVHEQYF
TRBJ1-4,once,NA,TRBV6-5,TGTGCCAGTTGCAGGGGCACTAATGAAAAACTGTTTTTT,CASCRGTNEKLFF
TRBJ2-5,NA,NA,TRBV5-4,TGTGCCAGCAGCTTGGAGGTAGCGTCGGAGACCCAGTACTTC,CASSLEVASETQYF
TRBJ1-1,NA,NA,TRBV10-1,TGCGCCAGCAGCCGACAGACTAACACTGAAGCTTTCTTT,CASSRQTNTEAFF
TRBJ2-5,NA,TRBD2,TRBV6-4,TGTGCCAGCAGCCCGACTAGCGGTACGGGGAGAGAGACCCAGTACTTC,CASSPTSGTGRETQYF
TRBJ1-5,once,NA,TRBV12-3/TRBV12-4,TGTGCCACGGCCCAGGGGCGGGCTCAGCCCCAGCATTTT,CATAQGRAQPQHF
TRBJ2-5,NA,TRBD1,TRBV6-5,TGTGCCAGCAGTTACGGGACAGGACCTCAAGAGACCCAGTACTTC,CASSYGTGPQETQYF
TRBJ2-7,large,NA,TRBV10-1,TGCGCCAGCAGTGAGTCGGGGGACGGGGGTCACGAGCAGTACTTC,CASSESGDGGHEQYF
TRBJ1-5,NA,NA,TRBV27,TGTGCCAGCAGCCCCCGGCAGGGAAGCAATCAGCCCCAGCATTTT,CASSPRQGSNQPQHF
TRBJ2-2,NA,TRBD2,TRBV4-1,TGCGCCAGCAGCCAAGATCAGACTAGCGGGGGCGCAAACACCGGGGAGCTGTTTTTT,CASSQDQTSGGANTGELFF
TRBJ1-5,NA,NA,TRBV19,TGTGCCAGTACCCCAATGGGAGGCGGCAATCAGCCCCAGCATTTT,CASTPMGGGNQPQHF
TRBJ2-7,NA,TRBD2,TRBV6-6,TGTGCCAGCAGCTCCCCCGGGGTAGCGGGGGGTTTTGAGCAGTACTTC,CASSSPGVAGGFEQYF
TRBJ1-2,NA,NA,TRBV2,TGTGCCAGCAGTGATCAAGGGGGATCCTATGGCTACACCTTC,CASSDQGGSYGYTF
TRBJ2-5,NA,TRBD2,TRBV6-5,TGTGCCAGCAGTCATCGACTAGCGGGGGAAGAGACCCAGTACTTC,CASSHRLAGEETQYF
TRBJ1-2,few,NA,TRBV6-1,TGTGCCAGCAGTGAAGATTTCAGGGCGACTAACTATGGCTACACCTTC,CASSEDFRATNYGYTF
TRBJ2-1,NA,NA,TRBV28,TGTGCCAGCACCCCTGGAGGGACAGTCGTCTTTGAGCAGTTCTTC,CASTPGGTVVFEQFF
TRBJ2-5,few,TRBD2,TRBV7-3,TGTGCCAGCAGCACTATTCCCGGGACTATGTTAAACTTC,CASSTIPGTMLNF